The sequence of this TCR beta chain was determined in a study of beta chain features in type 1 diabetes. General observations from the study: There was a moderate but significant shortening of TCRB CDR3s in all four CD4+ subsets of Type 1 diabetes patients.

As every portion of the isolated RNA was reverse transcribed, the sequencing read expressed TCRB transcripts. Assay used: immunoSEQ multiplex PCR; TCRdb lists only in-frame clones, some missing. The sample holds 40,000 or so clones, roughly 70% seen once. This clone has more than one count but fewer than ten. The antigen remains undetermined. Averaging about 116 mL, one heparinised blood draw came from each individual donor. Sorting with CD45RO/CCR7/CD25/CD127/CD95/CD27 yielded naive, central memory, regulatory and stem-like memory CD4+ cells. Purities in excess of 98% were seen in all sorted populations. The sample comprised Tregs from blood. This receptor was obtained from a woman under 30 with type 1 diabetes.

This chain's CDR3 is CAWSAQTDTQYF. The CDR3 nucleotides are TGTGCCTGGAGTGCACAGACAGATACGCAGTATTTT. The chain couples TRBV30 to TRBJ2-3; D not certain. CDR3 length equals 12 residues. The germline V and J ends were trimmed by 1 base and 3 bases, with 5 bases remaining between them. Germline CDR1 is GTSNPN and CDR2 is SVGIG (reference sequence).